This is a list of T cell receptor beta chains from one sample in a study of T cells expressing NK-cell markers. TCRdb re-called the 5' RACE reads; every CDR3 protein appears as one record, without DNA. The sample's table shows 550,000 or so distinct CDR3 sequences. Sequenced material: blood T cells: a sorted CD56 or NKG2C T cell subset, CD4+ or CD8+ T cells, or bulk PBMC T cells (not recorded which). These receptor sequences come from a man younger than 35 in good health. Each CDR3 is given with its conserved first and last residue.

V gene: TRBV7-2
J gene: TRBJ2-1
CDR3 protein: CASSLRGTSGSYNEQFF

V gene: TRBV6-2/TRBV6-3
J gene: TRBJ2-1
CDR3 protein: CASSRGGPSSYNEQFF

V gene: TRBV12-3/TRBV12-4
J gene: TRBJ2-1
CDR3 protein: CASSLDGLGGSSYNEQFF

V gene: TRBV7-9
J gene: TRBJ2-1
CDR3 protein: CASGNALHEQFF

V gene: TRBV3-1
J gene: TRBJ2-1
CDR3 protein: CASSQGGNINEQFF

V gene: TRBV29-1
J gene: TRBJ1-5
CDR3 protein: CSVDTSYDQPQHF

V gene: TRBV29-1
J gene: TRBJ2-3
CDR3 protein: CSAGRASTDTQYF

V gene: TRBV2
J gene: TRBJ2-2
CDR3 protein: CASRAPGLATNTGELFF

V gene: TRBV28
J gene: TRBJ2-7
CDR3 protein: CASSFGGTGQYF

V gene: TRBV28
J gene: TRBJ2-7
CDR3 protein: CASSLMREQYF

V gene: TRBV29-1
J gene: TRBJ2-1
CDR3 protein: CSVSSRLADNEQFF

V gene: TRBV4-3
J gene: TRBJ2-1
CDR3 protein: CASSPSGGNYNEQFF

V gene: TRBV7-8
J gene: TRBJ2-7
CDR3 protein: CAVGGTYEQYF

V gene: TRBV5-1
J gene: TRBJ2-3
CDR3 protein: CASQSSGATDTQYF

V gene: TRBV24-1
J gene: TRBJ2-4
CDR3 protein: CATSAEDRDNIQYF

V gene: TRBV7-9
J gene: TRBJ2-1
CDR3 protein: CASSSPGLVGGNNEQFF

V gene: TRBV30
J gene: TRBJ2-1
CDR3 protein: CAWSGRGAYEQFF

V gene: TRBV15
J gene: TRBJ2-1
CDR3 protein: CATSRDLSSQFSYNEQFF

V gene: TRBV7-2
J gene: TRBJ1-5
CDR3 protein: CASSLAAGYSSNQPQHF

V gene: TRBV7-9
J gene: TRBJ2-1
CDR3 protein: CASSHRQLNNEQFF

V gene: TRBV12-3/TRBV12-4
J gene: TRBJ1-1
CDR3 protein: CASSTRENTEAFF

V gene: TRBV11-3
J gene: TRBJ1-1
CDR3 protein: CASTRVGFTEAFF

V gene: TRBV10-1
J gene: TRBJ2-2
CDR3 protein: CATDICSGKSPGELFF

V gene: TRBV12-3/TRBV12-4
J gene: TRBJ2-3
CDR3 protein: CASSPSPRRPDTQYF

V gene: TRBV29-1
J gene: TRBJ1-2
CDR3 protein: CSVAPTDGYTF

V gene: TRBV3-1
J gene: TRBJ2-3
CDR3 protein: CASSPIGTGAPTDTQYF

V gene: TRBV27
J gene: TRBJ1-5
CDR3 protein: CASSTNRAQPQHF

V gene: TRBV27
J gene: TRBJ2-7
CDR3 protein: CASSRTASETYEQYF

V gene: TRBV15
J gene: TRBJ1-5
CDR3 protein: CATSDYGQGNQPQHF

V gene: TRBV3-1
J gene: TRBJ2-7
CDR3 protein: CASSSDASAYYEQYF

V gene: TRBV9
J gene: TRBJ2-1
CDR3 protein: CASSASGTTYNEQFF

V gene: TRBV5-1
J gene: TRBJ1-1
CDR3 protein: CASSLSRGVDTEAFF

V gene: TRBV30
J gene: TRBJ2-1
CDR3 protein: CAWSVSINEQFF

V gene: TRBV29-1
J gene: TRBJ2-2
CDR3 protein: CSGRRAGGIIGELFF

V gene: TRBV5-1
J gene: TRBJ1-2
CDR3 protein: CASSFGGETGYTF

V gene: TRBV4-1
J gene: TRBJ2-1
CDR3 protein: CASSLNYQGGSYNEQFF

V gene: TRBV5-1
J gene: TRBJ1-1
CDR3 protein: CASSLPSLSAEAFF

V gene: TRBV5-1
J gene: TRBJ1-6
CDR3 protein: CASSPTGPSPLHF

V gene: TRBV10-3
J gene: TRBJ2-5
CDR3 protein: CAIKGEIYQETQYF

V gene: TRBV25-1
J gene: TRBJ2-5
CDR3 protein: CASTGYELAGDFGETQYF

V gene: TRBV10-1
J gene: TRBJ2-5
CDR3 protein: CASSEPGQGRETQYF

V gene: TRBV4-2
J gene: TRBJ2-1
CDR3 protein: CASSQDLGQHNEQFF

V gene: TRBV12-3/TRBV12-4
J gene: TRBJ1-6
CDR3 protein: CASSRLGTGDSPLHF

V gene: TRBV7-3
J gene: TRBJ2-3
CDR3 protein: CASSQASDTQYF

V gene: TRBV6-5
J gene: TRBJ1-2
CDR3 protein: CASSYSIYREDNYGYTF

V gene: TRBV7-9
J gene: TRBJ2-2
CDR3 protein: CASSSTNRDPSRGELFF

V gene: TRBV5-1
J gene: TRBJ2-3
CDR3 protein: CASSLIPGITDTQYF

V gene: TRBV5-1
J gene: TRBJ2-5
CDR3 protein: CASSRVAGEKTQYF

V gene: TRBV6-1
J gene: TRBJ2-5
CDR3 protein: CASRGQGVETQYF

V gene: TRBV5-1
J gene: TRBJ2-3
CDR3 protein: CASSLSGVGFTDTQYF

V gene: TRBV6-2/TRBV6-3
J gene: TRBJ2-4
CDR3 protein: CASSRHLWNIQYF

V gene: TRBV20-1
J gene: TRBJ2-7
CDR3 protein: CSARDNRPRTEQYF

V gene: TRBV29-1
J gene: TRBJ2-3
CDR3 protein: CSANRETDTQYF

V gene: TRBV27
J gene: TRBJ1-1
CDR3 protein: CASSLLGVLGEVNTEAFF

V gene: TRBV20-1
J gene: TRBJ2-1
CDR3 protein: CSAGLAGVGQFF